Presented here are 3 T cell receptor beta chains from one specimen sequenced in a study of T cell changes during pregnancy in multiple sclerosis. Clones were read by immunoSEQ multiplex PCR, and TCRdb kept only the in-frame ones, dropping some. Among more than 85,000 clones listed, 85% to 95% were seen once. This specimen was peripheral blood, taken after pregnancy. The receptors were gathered from a female donor in good health, enrolled as a control in a pregnancy study.

V is TRBV5-4 and J is TRBJ1-1; D is possibly TRBD1 (6 bases). The germline CDR1 and CDR2 sequences are SGHNT and YYREEE (reference sequence). This CDR3 has 13 residues. The CDR3 DNA follows: TGTACCGTGGGACAAGCCATGAACACTGAAGCTTTCTTT. This codes for CTVGQAMNTEAFF.

The gene calls are TRBV6-6 and TRBJ1-5, with TRBD1 matching 7 bases. J lost 5 bases, V lost 2 bases, and 9 bases had no gene match. This CDR3 comprises 16 residues. Germline V gives CDR1 MNHNY, CDR2 SVGAGI (reference sequence). DNA for the CDR3: TGTGCCAGCAGTTACCTCCGGGACAGTTTAGATCAGCCCCAGCATTTT. Translation gives CASSYLRDSLDQPQHF.

The rearrangement uses TRBV5-1 and TRBJ2-1; D possibly corresponds to TRBD1 (5 bases). Germline V CDR1 and CDR2: SGHRS, YFSETQ. The CDR3 runs 14 residues. The V gene lost 0 bases and the J gene lost 7 bases, with 11 bases spanning the gap. DNA for the CDR3: TGCGCCAGCAGCTTGGCCAGGGAAGTGAATGAGCAGTTCTTC. Translation: CASSLAREVNEQFF.